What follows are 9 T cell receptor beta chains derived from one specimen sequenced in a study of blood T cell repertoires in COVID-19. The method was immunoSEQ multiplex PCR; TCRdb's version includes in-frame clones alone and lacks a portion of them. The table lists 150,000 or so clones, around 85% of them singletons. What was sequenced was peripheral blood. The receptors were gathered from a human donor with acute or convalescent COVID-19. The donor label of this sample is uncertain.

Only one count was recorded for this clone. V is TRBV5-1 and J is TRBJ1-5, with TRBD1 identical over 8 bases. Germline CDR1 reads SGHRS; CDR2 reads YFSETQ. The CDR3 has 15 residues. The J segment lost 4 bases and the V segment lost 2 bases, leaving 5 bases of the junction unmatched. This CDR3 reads CASSFTGGKNQPQHF. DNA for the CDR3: TGCGCCAGCAGCTTCACAGGGGGAAAGAATCAGCCCCAGCATTTT.

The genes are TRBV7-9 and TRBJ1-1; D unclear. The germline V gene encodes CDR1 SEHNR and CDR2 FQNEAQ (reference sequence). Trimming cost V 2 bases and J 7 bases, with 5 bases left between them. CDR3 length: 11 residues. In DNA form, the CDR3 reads TGTGCCAGCAGCTTAATCCTTGAAGCTTTCTTT. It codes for CASSLILEAFF.

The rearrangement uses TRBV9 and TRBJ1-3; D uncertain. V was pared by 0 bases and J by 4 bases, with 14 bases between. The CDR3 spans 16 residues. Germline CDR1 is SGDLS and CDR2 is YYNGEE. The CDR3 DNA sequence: TGTGCCAGCAGCGTAGGGCAGTCCGCCTTCGGAAACACCATATATTTT. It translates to CASSVGQSAFGNTIYF. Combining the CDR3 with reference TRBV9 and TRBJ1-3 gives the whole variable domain DSGVTQTPKHLITATGQRVTLRCSPRSGDLSVYWYQQSLDQGLQFLIQYYNGEERAKGNILERFSAQQFPDLHSELNLSSLELGDSALYFCASSVGQSAFGNTIYFGEGSWLTVV.

CDR3 in DNA: TGTGCCAGCAGCCAAGATCGCGGGAGTTGGGGAAACACCATATATTTT. It is translated as CASSQDRGSWGNTIYF. The J gene is TRBJ1-3, the V gene TRBV3-1 (or the pseudogene TRBV3-2); no clear D gene. The CDR3 length is 16 residues. V lost 0 bases to trimming and J lost 4 bases, with 13 bases between them. The germline V gene encodes CDR1 LGHDT and CDR2 YNNKEL (reference sequence).

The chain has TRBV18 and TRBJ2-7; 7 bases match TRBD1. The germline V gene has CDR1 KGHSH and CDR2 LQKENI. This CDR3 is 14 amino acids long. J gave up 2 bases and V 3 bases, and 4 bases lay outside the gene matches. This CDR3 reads CASSPRTGPYEQYF. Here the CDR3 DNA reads TGTGCCAGCTCACCTAGGACAGGACCCTACGAGCAGTACTTC.

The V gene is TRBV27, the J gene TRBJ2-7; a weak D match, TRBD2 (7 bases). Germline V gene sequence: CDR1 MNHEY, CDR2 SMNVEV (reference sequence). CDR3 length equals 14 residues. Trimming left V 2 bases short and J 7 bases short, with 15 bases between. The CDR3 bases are TGTGCCAGCAGTTTAGCGGGGGCCTCAGGGGAGCAGTACTTC. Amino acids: CASSLAGASGEQYF.

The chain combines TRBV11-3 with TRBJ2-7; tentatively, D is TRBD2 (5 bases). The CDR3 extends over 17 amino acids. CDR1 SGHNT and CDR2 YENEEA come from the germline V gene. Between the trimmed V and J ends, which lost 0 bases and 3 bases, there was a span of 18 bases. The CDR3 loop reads CASSLEPSAGVSYEQYF. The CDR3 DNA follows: TGTGCCAGCAGCTTAGAACCCTCGGCCGGGGTGAGCTACGAGCAGTACTTC.

DNA of the CDR3: TGTGCCAGCAGCCCCGGGACTAGCGGGGGGACCGGGGAGCTGTTTTTT. Translated, it gives CASSPGTSGGTGELFF. The V gene is TRBV7-9, the J gene TRBJ2-2; 15 bases align to TRBD2. In germline, CDR1 is SEHNR, CDR2 FQNEAQ (reference sequence). CDR3 size: 16 residues. V shed 5 bases, J shed 5 bases, and the junction held 3 bases outside the gene matches.

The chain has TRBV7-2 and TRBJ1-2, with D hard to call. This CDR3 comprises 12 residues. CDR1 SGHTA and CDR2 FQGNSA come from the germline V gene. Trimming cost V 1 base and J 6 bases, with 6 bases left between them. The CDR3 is CASSLDRHGYTF. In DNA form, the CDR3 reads TGTGCCAGCAGCTTAGACAGACATGGCTACACCTTC.